This TCR beta chain was identified in a study of T-cell reconstitution after alpha-beta-depleted transplantation in children. This clonotype has more than one count but fewer than ten. Unique molecular identifiers were incorporated during preparation of the TCRbeta library. TCRdb independently ran MiXCR on the PCR reads; one entry per CDR3 protein. The repertoire consists of fewer than 95,000 distinct CDR3 sequences, with less than 15% occurring once and the leading ten covering 14%. In germline, CDR1 is LNHDA, CDR2 SQIVND (reference sequence). CDR3 length equals 15 residues. V gave up 5 bases and J gave up 1 base, with 14 bases separating them.

V is TRBV19 and J is TRBJ1-2; possibly TRBD1 for D (6 bases). The receptor was isolated from a human donor who donated a stem cell graft to a child with inherited bone marrow failure. Source: PBMCs from the stem cell graft donor, taken from the stem cell graft. Written as DNA, the CDR3 is TGTGCCAGTAGTCCGGAGACAGGCTTTAACTATGGCTACACCTTC. Translated, it gives CASSPETGFNYGYTF.